A selection of T cell receptor beta chains follows, all from one sample in a study of cytomegalovirus exposure and HLA in healthy donors. The assay was immunoSEQ multiplex PCR, and TCRdb's table has in-frame clones only and misses some. The top ten clones hold about 1.6% of a sample with about 170,000 clones, roughly 70% of them seen once. Sequences were obtained from PBMCs. These receptor sequences come from a girl under 18 in good health and CMV-seronegative. The conserved cysteine and the conserved F or W are not part of the CDR3 here.

>TRBV7-8
ASSLDRMNTEAF
>TRBV10-2
ATADRRLAEQY
>TRBV6-5
ASRSTGNTEAF
>TRBV5-4
ASSLDAGAGTGELF
>TRBV6-5
ASSGQSYNEQF
>TRBV9
ASSPPTNQDEQY
>TRBV29-1
SVAGGKYGYT
>TRBV27
ASSTTGPYNEQF
>TRBV5-1
ASSRTGQADEKLF
>TRBV7-3
ASSRGTGVGNEQF
>TRBV9
ASSVGGDTEAF
>TRBV6-1
ASSEQAFGTGFSGNTIY
>TRBV19
ASIGAGVSTGELF
>TRBV10-3
AISDIRDRGEDTQY
>TRBV9
ASSGLVTGEQF
>TRBV18
ASSPPAGGYHEQF
>TRBV4-1
ASSQYIFSGGEKLF
>TRBV5-6
ASRKIGESRDTEAF
>TRBV27
ASIPGTGNYNEQF
>TRBV5-1
ASSPGGANTGELF
>TRBV2
ASSDGGYSNQPQH
>TRBV18
ASSPDRGYQPQH
>TRBV11-1
ASSLQVASTDTQY
>TRBV10-1
ASSEDRGTDTQY
>TRBV6-6
ASSYSRTGESYGYT
>TRBV27
ASSFTGDSPLH
>TRBV30
AWSVRGGIGQPQH
>TRBV4-2
ASSLTLSRGGSDTQY
>TRBV19
ASSMSTENTEAF
>TRBV29-1
SAEGGSGGLVTYNEQF
>TRBV27
ASSPQVRDSPLH
>TRBV7-9
ASTISGGLNEQF
>TRBV14
ASSRRGGVTYEQY
>TRBV19
ASSLRQTEINSPLH
>TRBV29-1
SVVGDRGPYEQY
>TRBV6-5
ASSYSGGVLNYGYT
>TRBV7-8
ASSPSYGWDEQY
>TRBV11-2
ASSNNPDSYEQY
>TRBV7-9
ASSSDRDHTDTQY
>TRBV5-6
ASSRATDRRTDTQY
>TRBV6-4
ASSPEEDQPQH
>TRBV14
AGSQTRYEQY
>TRBV19
ASTLQGSYTEAF
>TRBV5-4
ASSLAGQVSGNTIY
>TRBV30
AWSGAGGLGTDTQY
>TRBV2
ASSSTLGRGGGYT
>TRBV6-1
ASSEQGTGDQPQH
>TRBV2
ASSDGQGRAGELF
>TRBV19
ASTHRDRGQNTEAF
>TRBV6-1
ASRLGSNEQY
>TRBV9
ASSVEPSSYEQY
>TRBV13
ASSLFRGAGTEAF
>TRBV25-1
ASRGVGETQY
>TRBV19
ASSIQETVEPQH